The rows below give T cell receptor beta chains drawn from one sample of a study of T cells in Graves' hyperthyroidism and ophthalmopathy. TCRdb passed the multiplex PCR reads through MiXCR, listing each CDR3 protein once. The profile shows 550,000 to 600,000 distinct CDR3 sequences, 14% of them singletons. The material sequenced was blood. All receptors derive from a woman between 18 and 29 years old with Graves' ophthalmopathy. Each CDR3 is given with its conserved first and last residue. A D gene is named only where the DNA matches it firmly. The size of a clone is reported for some rows only, either as once, few or many, or as a class for expanded clones.

j_call clone_size cdr3_length v_call d_call cdr3_aa cdr3_nt
TRBJ2-7 many 15 TRBV25-1 TRBD1 CASSEGQGLSYEQYF TGTGCCAGCAGTGAGGGACAGGGGCTCTCCTACGAGCAGTACTTC
TRBJ1-1 few 18 TRBV4-1 . CASSQVRAVTRRTVEAFF TGCGCCAGCAGCCAAGTTCGGGCAGTCACAAGAAGAACGGTTGAAGCTTTCTTT
TRBJ2-7 many 13 TRBV9 . CASSGDTGDEQYF TGTGCCAGCAGCGGAGATACAGGTGATGAGCAGTACTTC
TRBJ2-7 many 13 TRBV18 TRBD2 CASSPGEGYEQYF TGTGCCAGCTCACCGGGGGAGGGCTACGAGCAGTACTTC
TRBJ1-1 . 15 TRBV4-3 . CASSQGEGRYTEAFF TGCGCCAGCAGCCAAGGAGAGGGGAGATACACTGAAGCTTTCTTT
TRBJ2-7 . 16 TRBV24-1 . CATSDFSAGGHYEQYF TGTGCCACCAGTGATTTTTCTGCCGGTGGTCACTACGAGCAGTACTTC
TRBJ2-3 . 15 TRBV19 . CASSETGGPGDTQYF TGTGCCAGTAGCGAAACAGGAGGGCCGGGAGATACGCAGTATTTT
TRBJ2-1 many 11 TRBV12-3/TRBV12-4 . CASSLRGEQFF TGTGCCAGCAGTTTACGGGGGGAGCAGTTCTTC
TRBJ2-2 . 13 TRBV7-3 . CASSSGPTGELFF TGTGCCAGCAGCTCCGGGCCCACCGGGGAGCTGTTTTTT
TRBJ2-5 many 14 TRBV12-5 TRBD2 CASGPLAGGETQYF TGTGCTAGTGGCCCACTAGCGGGAGGGGAGACCCAGTACTTC
TRBJ2-3 . 17 TRBV2 TRBD2 CASKTGTSGRAVDTQYF TGTGCCAGCAAGACCGGGACTAGCGGGAGAGCGGTAGATACGCAGTATTTT
TRBJ1-2 . 14 TRBV6-1 TRBD1 CASSRDSSSHGYTF TGTGCCAGCAGCCGGGACAGTAGTTCTCACGGCTACACCTTC
TRBJ1-4 many 15 TRBV7-6 TRBD1 CASSISQGAGEKLFF TGTGCCAGCAGCATCTCACAGGGGGCTGGCGAAAAACTGTTTTTT
TRBJ1-2 few 16 TRBV4-1 TRBD1 CASKSGTGSRSGGYTF TGCGCCAGCAAGTCCGGGACAGGGAGTCGGTCGGGTGGCTACACCTTC
TRBJ1-6 few 15 TRBV3-1 . CASSMVSSYNSPLHF TGTGCCAGCAGCATGGTTAGCTCCTATAATTCACCCCTCCACTTT
TRBJ2-3 many 16 TRBV9 TRBD2 CASSTRLAASTDTQYF TGTGCCAGCAGCACAAGACTAGCGGCAAGCACAGATACGCAGTATTTT
TRBJ2-3 few 14 TRBV6-1 TRBD2 CASSPSGSWDTQYF TGTGCCAGCAGTCCTAGCGGGAGCTGGGATACGCAGTATTTT
TRBJ1-2 few 13 TRBV28 . CASAGHGNYGYTF TGTGCCAGCGCGGGACACGGTAACTATGGCTACACCTTC
TRBJ2-7 many 15 TRBV11-3 . CASSFVGFSTYEQYF TGTGCCAGCAGCTTCGTTGGGTTTTCCACCTACGAGCAGTACTTC
TRBJ1-4 many 15 TRBV12-3/TRBV12-4 TRBD1 CASSLISGGNEKLFF TGTGCCAGCAGTTTAATATCAGGGGGTAATGAAAAACTGTTTTTT
TRBJ2-3 many 15 TRBV9 . CASSVASSVGDTQYF TGTGCCAGCAGCGTAGCGTCTAGTGTTGGAGATACGCAGTATTTT
TRBJ2-7 . 16 TRBV28 . CASSHWAGGRSYEQYF TGTGCCAGCAGCCATTGGGCCGGGGGTAGGTCCTACGAGCAGTACTTC
TRBJ2-3 . 19 TRBV10-3 TRBD2 CAISGSPLRTSAITDTQYF TGTGCCATCAGTGGCTCACCTCTCAGAACTAGCGCGATCACAGATACGCAGTATTTT
TRBJ2-1 . 15 TRBV19 . CASRERDSSYNEQFF TGTGCCAGTAGGGAGCGGGACAGCTCCTACAATGAGCAGTTCTTC
TRBJ2-1 many 14 TRBV5-1 . CASSPTGIPRLQFF TGCGCCAGCAGTCCCACAGGGATCCCCCGATTGCAGTTCTTC
TRBJ1-1 many 11 TRBV10-3 . CAISGLTEAFF TGTGCCATCAGTGGCCTTACTGAAGCTTTCTTT
TRBJ2-7 many 17 TRBV19 . CASSMGAGVLPSHEQYF TGTGCCAGTAGTATGGGGGCGGGAGTCCTACCTTCACACGAGCAGTACTTC
TRBJ2-7 many 14 TRBV11-1 TRBD2 CASSLATSGYEQYF TGTGCCAGCAGCTTAGCGACTAGCGGGTACGAGCAGTACTTC
TRBJ1-1 many 12 TRBV7-3 . CASSLMEDEAFF TGTGCCAGCAGCTTAATGGAGGATGAAGCTTTCTTT
TRBJ1-5 many 14 TRBV11-2 . CASSRGGSNQPQHF TGTGCCAGCAGCCGGGGGGGTAGCAATCAGCCCCAGCATTTT
TRBJ2-1 . 15 TRBV29-1 . CSVSGFGSSYNEQFF TGCAGCGTGAGCGGGTTTGGAAGCTCCTACAATGAGCAGTTCTTC
TRBJ2-1 many 15 TRBV7-2 TRBD1 CASSLVGQTYNEQFF TGTGCCAGCAGCTTAGTGGGACAGACCTACAATGAGCAGTTCTTC
TRBJ2-2 few 15 TRBV5-1 . CASSPGTKNTGELFF TGCGCCAGCAGCCCCGGGACGAAGAACACCGGGGAGCTGTTTTTT
TRBJ1-5 . 15 TRBV6-1 TRBD1 CASRGTGGANQPQHF TGTGCCAGCAGAGGGACAGGGGGCGCAAATCAGCCCCAGCATTTT
TRBJ2-7 many 15 TRBV3-1 . CASSQPGGSSYEQYF TGTGCCAGCAGCCAACCTGGTGGTAGCTCCTACGAGCAGTACTTC